Listed here are 11 T cell receptor beta chains from one sample, sequenced in a study of vaccination and CD4 T cells after COVID-19. Cultured CD4+ T-cell DNA underwent Oncomine TCR Beta short-read sequencing. TCRdb re-called the PCR reads through MiXCR, storing one row per CDR3 protein. The top ten clones hold around an eighth of a sample with over 7,500 distinct CDR3 sequences, approximately 60% of them seen once. Their antigens remain unidentified. The treatment here: roughly 11-day PBMC culture with coronavirus spike peptide pools or control peptides (ViraFEST assay). CD4+ T cells of the unexposed donor were collected before the COVID-19 pandemic (2011-2018). Input material: CD4+ T cells from blood, cultured in vitro. These receptors were taken from a human donor in good health.

This clonotype was counted only a few times. V and J are TRBV2 and TRBJ1-2, with D perhaps TRBD1 (6 bases). V dropped 4 bases and J dropped 2 bases, with 11 bases sitting between them. The CDR3 contains 14 residues. Germline V gives CDR1 SNHLY, CDR2 FYNNEI. The CDR3 nucleotides are TGTGCCAGCAGTGGATCGACAGGAAACTATGGCTACACCTTC. It codes for CASSGSTGNYGYTF. Full variable domain (rest looked up from reference TRBV2 and TRBJ1-2): EPEVTQTPSHQVTQMGQEVILRCVPISNHLYFYWYRQILGQKVEFLVSFYNNEISEKSEIFDDQFSVERPDGSNFTLKIRSTKLEDSAMYFCASSGSTGNYGYTFGSGTRLTVV.

This clonotype was detected a few times. The chain has TRBV12-3 or TRBV12-4 and TRBJ1-2, with D unresolved. Trimming removed 3 bases from V and 5 bases from J, with 10 bases in between. The CDR3 is made up of 13 amino acids. The CDR3 sequence is CASSLRTDYGYTF. DNA for the CDR3: TGTGCCAGCAGTTTGCGGACGGATTATGGCTACACCTTC.

The chain combines TRBV2 with TRBJ2-1; possibly TRBD1 for D (5 bases). CDR1 is SNHLY and CDR2 is FYNNEI in the germline V gene. Trimming left V 5 bases short and J 6 bases short, with 8 bases between. The CDR3 covers 12 residues. The CDR3 DNA follows: TGTGCCAGCAGTCTCAGGGTCAATGAGCAGTTCTTC. Translation: CASSLRVNEQFF.

The chain is built from TRBV25-1 and TRBJ1-2, with no clear D. CDR1 and CDR2 (germline): MGHDK, SYGVNS. This CDR3 has 13 residues. Trimming pared 4 bases from V and 2 bases from J, leaving 8 bases between. Here the CDR3 DNA reads TGTGCCAGCAGTGTCACAGAGAACTATGGCTACACCTTC. Encoded protein: CASSVTENYGYTF.

The chain joins TRBV6-1 to TRBJ2-5, with TRBD2 matching over 10 bases. The V gene's germline CDR1 is MNHNS and CDR2 SASEGT. CDR3 length equals 15 residues. V was pared by 10 bases and J by 4 bases, with 12 bases of the junction left unmatched. Here the CDR3 reads CATPPRTSGAETQYF. The CDR3 bases are TGTGCCACCCCCCCTCGGACTAGCGGTGCAGAGACCCAGTACTTC.

The J gene is TRBJ2-5, the V gene TRBV5-5; 8 bases fit TRBD2. Trimming cost V 1 base and J 4 bases; bases outside gene matches: 6. The germline CDR1 and CDR2 sequences are SGHKS and YYEKEE (reference sequence). The CDR3 covers 15 residues. In nucleotides, the CDR3 is TGTGCCAGCAGCTTGATTCCGGGAGGGCGAGAGACCCAGTACTTC. Its translation is CASSLIPGGRETQYF.

The CDR3 DNA sequence: TGTGCCAGTAGCGAGGGGGCGGTGGCCGGGGAGCTGTTTTTT. Translating it yields CASSEGAVAGELFF. The chain uses TRBV19 and TRBJ2-2; 7 bases align to TRBD1. J lost 6 bases, V lost 6 bases, and 7 bases had no gene match. The CDR3 has 14 residues. From germline, CDR1 is LNHDA and CDR2 SQIVND (reference sequence).

This clonotype was seen more than once but under ten times. The rearrangement joins TRBV19 to TRBJ1-2; 7 nucleotides line up with TRBD1. Germline loops: CDR1 LNHDA, CDR2 SQIVND (reference sequence). CDR3 length: 12 amino acids. V trimming: 9 bases; J trimming: 9 bases; junction bases outside the gene matches: 10. Written as DNA, the CDR3 is TGTGCCAGCCAGGGGGACGTTGGGAGCTACACCTTC. Translating it yields CASQGDVGSYTF.

The V gene is TRBV20-1, the J gene TRBJ1-2; TRBD1 matches 8 bases. Per the germline V gene, CDR1 is DFQATT and CDR2 is SNEGSKA (reference sequence). The CDR3 contains 14 residues. J was trimmed by 6 bases and V by 6 bases; bases with no gene match: 12. The CDR3 is CSATTGVQQDGYTF. The CDR3 DNA follows: TGCAGTGCAACGACAGGGGTTCAGCAGGATGGCTACACCTTC.

This sequence joins TRBV23-1 and TRBJ1-1; maybe TRBD1 (6 bases). TRBV23-1 is noted as an ORF with a role that remains uncertain. V shed 8 bases and J shed 5 bases, with 18 bases lying between them. The CDR3 contains 14 residues. The CDR3 sequence is CASHTRGGRTEAFF. The CDR3 DNA follows: TGCGCCAGCCACACTCGAGGGGGACGGACTGAAGCTTTCTTT.

A single count supports this clonotype. The chain couples TRBV20-1 to TRBJ1-1; D gene uncertain. CDR3 length: 14 residues. CDR1 is DFQATT and CDR2 is SNEGSKA in the germline V gene (reference sequence). Between the trimmed V and J ends, which lost 0 bases and 2 bases, there was a span of 10 bases. The CDR3 is CSARDLRANTEAFF. CDR3 sequence (DNA): TGCAGTGCTAGAGATCTTCGAGCCAACACTGAAGCTTTCTTT.